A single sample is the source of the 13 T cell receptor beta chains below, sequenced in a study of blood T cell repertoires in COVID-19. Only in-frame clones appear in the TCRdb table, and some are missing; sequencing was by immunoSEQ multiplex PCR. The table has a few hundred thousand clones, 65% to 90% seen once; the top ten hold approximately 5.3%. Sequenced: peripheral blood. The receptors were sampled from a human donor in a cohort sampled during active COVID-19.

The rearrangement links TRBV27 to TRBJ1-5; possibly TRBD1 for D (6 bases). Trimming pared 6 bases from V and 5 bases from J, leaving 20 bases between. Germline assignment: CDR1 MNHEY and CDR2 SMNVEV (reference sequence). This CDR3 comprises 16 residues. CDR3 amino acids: CASSPRGGRTDQPQHF. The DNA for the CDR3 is TGTGCCAGCAGCCCAAGGGGGGGCAGGACGGATCAGCCCCAGCATTTT.

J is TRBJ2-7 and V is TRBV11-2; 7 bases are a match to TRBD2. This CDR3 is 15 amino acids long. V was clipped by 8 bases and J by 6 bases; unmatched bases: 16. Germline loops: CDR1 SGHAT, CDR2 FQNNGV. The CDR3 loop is CASGFPSGEPLEQYF. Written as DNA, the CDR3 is TGTGCCAGCGGGTTCCCTAGCGGAGAACCTCTCGAGCAGTACTTC.

The CDR3 is CASSLGLGTSSYEQYF. Here the CDR3 DNA reads TGTGCCAGCAGCTTAGGACTCGGGACTAGCTCCTACGAGCAGTACTTC. This chain uses TRBV7-2 with TRBJ2-7, with 8 bases fitting TRBD2. From germline, CDR1 is SGHTA and CDR2 FQGNSA. V dropped 1 base and J dropped 0; count of bases not matched to a gene: 5. The CDR3 spans 16 residues. The whole variable domain, remainder taken from reference TRBV7-2 and TRBJ2-7, is GAGVSQSPSNKVTEKGKDVELRCDPISGHTALYWYRQSLGQGLEFLIYFQGNSAPDKSGLPSDRFSAERTGGSVSTLTIQRTQQEDSAVYLCASSLGLGTSSYEQYFGPGTRLTVT.

CDR3 protein: CASREGQGGARQPQHF. The CDR3 coding sequence is TGTGCCAGCAGGGAAGGGCAGGGTGGGGCAAGGCAGCCCCAGCATTTT. The chain combines TRBV28 with TRBJ1-5; a possible D gene is TRBD1 (5 bases). The length of the CDR3 is 16 residues. The germline CDR1 and CDR2 sequences are MDHEN and SYDVKM. The V and J ends lost 6 bases and 7 bases respectively, with 22 bases between them.

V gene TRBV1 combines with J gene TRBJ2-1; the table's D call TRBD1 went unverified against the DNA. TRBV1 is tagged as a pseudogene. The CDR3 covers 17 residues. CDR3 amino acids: CTSSQRSGVVNNNEQFF. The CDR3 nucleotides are TGCACCAGCAGCCAAAGATCAGGGGTGGTGAACAACAATGAGCAGTTCTTC.

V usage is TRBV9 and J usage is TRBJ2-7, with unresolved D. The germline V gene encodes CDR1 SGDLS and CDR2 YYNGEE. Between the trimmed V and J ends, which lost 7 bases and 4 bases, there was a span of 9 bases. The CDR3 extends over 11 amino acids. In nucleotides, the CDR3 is TGTGCCAGCGGAGCTGGGTACGAGCAGTACTTC. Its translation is CASGAGYEQYF. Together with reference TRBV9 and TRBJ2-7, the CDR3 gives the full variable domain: DSGVTQTPKHLITATGQRVTLRCSPRSGDLSVYWYQQSLDQGLQFLIQYYNGEERAKGNILERFSAQQFPDLHSELNLSSLELGDSALYFCASGAGYEQYFGPGTRLTVT.

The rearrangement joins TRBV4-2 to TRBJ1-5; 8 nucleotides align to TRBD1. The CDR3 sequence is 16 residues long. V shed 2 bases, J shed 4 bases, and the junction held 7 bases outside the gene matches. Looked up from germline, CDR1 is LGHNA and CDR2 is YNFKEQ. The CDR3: CASSQLDRGGNQPQHF. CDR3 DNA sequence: TGTGCCAGCAGCCAACTAGACAGGGGAGGAAATCAGCCCCAGCATTTT.

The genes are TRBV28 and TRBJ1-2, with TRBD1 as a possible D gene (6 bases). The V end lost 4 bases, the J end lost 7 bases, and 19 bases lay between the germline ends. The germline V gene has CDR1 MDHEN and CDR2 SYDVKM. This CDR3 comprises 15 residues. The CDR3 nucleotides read TGTGCCAGCAGTTCCACTCGACAGGCTAAGCGTGGCTACACCTTC. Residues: CASSSTRQAKRGYTF.

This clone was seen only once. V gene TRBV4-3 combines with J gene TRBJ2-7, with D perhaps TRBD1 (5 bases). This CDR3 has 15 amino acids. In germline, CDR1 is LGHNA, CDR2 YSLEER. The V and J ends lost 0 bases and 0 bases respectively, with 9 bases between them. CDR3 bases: TGCGCCAGCAGCCAAGATGTAGACAGCTCCTACGAGCAGTACTTC. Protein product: CASSQDVDSSYEQYF.

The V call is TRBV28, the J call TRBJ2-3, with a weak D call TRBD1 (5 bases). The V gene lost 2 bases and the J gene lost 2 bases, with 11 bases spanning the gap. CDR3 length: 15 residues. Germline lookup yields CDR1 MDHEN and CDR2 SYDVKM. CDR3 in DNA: TGTGCCAGCAGTTTACTGGCCAGGGTCACAGATACGCAGTATTTT. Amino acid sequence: CASSLLARVTDTQYF. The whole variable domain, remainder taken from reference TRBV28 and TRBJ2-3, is DVKVTQSSRYLVKRTGEKVFLECVQDMDHENMFWYRQDPGLGLRLIYFSYDVKMKEKGDIPEGYSVSREKKERFSLILESASTNQTSMYLCASSLLARVTDTQYFGPGTRLTVL.

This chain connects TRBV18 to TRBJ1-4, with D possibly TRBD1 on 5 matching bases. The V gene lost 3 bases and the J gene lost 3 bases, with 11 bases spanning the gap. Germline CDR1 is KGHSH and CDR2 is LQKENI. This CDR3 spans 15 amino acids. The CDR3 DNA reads TGTGCCAGCTCACCCCCCGGACAAGCTAATGAAAAACTGTTTTTT. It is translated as CASSPPGQANEKLFF.

CDR3 residues: CASSLGGGQAYSGNTIYF. CDR3 coding DNA: TGTGCCAGCAGTTTGGGAGGGGGACAGGCCTACTCTGGAAACACCATATATTTT. The V call is TRBV28, the J call TRBJ1-3; 8 nucleotides match TRBD1. Per the germline V gene, CDR1 is MDHEN and CDR2 is SYDVKM. V shed 3 bases and J 0 bases; nucleotides not matched to a gene: 10. The CDR3 is 18 amino acids.

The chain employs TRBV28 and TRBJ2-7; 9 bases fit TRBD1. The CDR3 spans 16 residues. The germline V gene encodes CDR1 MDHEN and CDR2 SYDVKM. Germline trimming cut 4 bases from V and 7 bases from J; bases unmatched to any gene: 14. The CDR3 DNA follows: TGTGCCAGCAGTTATAACCTCCGGGACAGGGAGGAAGAGCAGTACTTC. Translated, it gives CASSYNLRDREEEQYF. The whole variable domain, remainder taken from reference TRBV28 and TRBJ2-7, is DVKVTQSSRYLVKRTGEKVFLECVQDMDHENMFWYRQDPGLGLRLIYFSYDVKMKEKGDIPEGYSVSREKKERFSLILESASTNQTSMYLCASSYNLRDREEEQYFGPGTRLTVT.